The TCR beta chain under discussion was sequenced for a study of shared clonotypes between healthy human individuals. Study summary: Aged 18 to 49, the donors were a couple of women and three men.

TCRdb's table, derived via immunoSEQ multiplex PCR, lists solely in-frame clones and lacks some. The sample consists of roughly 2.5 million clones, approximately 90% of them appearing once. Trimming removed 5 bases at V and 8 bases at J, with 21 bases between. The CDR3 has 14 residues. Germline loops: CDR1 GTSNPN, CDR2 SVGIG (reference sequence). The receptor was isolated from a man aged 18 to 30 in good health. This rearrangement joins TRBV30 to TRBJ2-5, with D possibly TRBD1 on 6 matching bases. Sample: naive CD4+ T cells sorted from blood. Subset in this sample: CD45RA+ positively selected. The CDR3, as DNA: TGTGCCTGGTCCGACGGGGAACTAGGGGGAACCCAGTACTTC. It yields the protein CAWSDGELGGTQYF.